These 10 T cell receptor beta chains originate from one sample sequenced in a study of blood T cell repertoires in COVID-19. Clones were read by immunoSEQ multiplex PCR, and TCRdb kept only the in-frame ones, dropping some. The table has around 250,000 clones, 89% seen once. Source material: peripheral blood. These receptors all come from a woman aged 40 to 55 who had recovered from COVID-19.

CDR3 residues: CASRGTGAINQPQHF. The DNA of the CDR3 is TGTGCCAGTAGGGGGACAGGAGCTATCAATCAGCCCCAGCATTTT. The chain is built from TRBV19 and TRBJ1-5; TRBD1 agrees at 8 bases. V lost 6 bases, J lost 3 bases, and 7 bases stayed unmatched. CDR3 length: 15 residues. The germline V gene encodes CDR1 LNHDA and CDR2 SQIVND (reference sequence).

This clone was detected only once. V gene TRBV24-1 combines with J gene TRBJ1-4; 8 bases are a match to TRBD1. This CDR3 is built from 16 residues. Germline CDR1 is KGHDR and CDR2 is SFDVKD. Here the CDR3 DNA reads TGTAGACAAATCCGGGACAGGAAGTGGACTAATGAAAAACTGTTTTTT. Its translation is CRQIRDRKWTNEKLFF.

This chain joins TRBV7-9 and TRBJ2-7, with TRBD1 identical over 7 bases. The ends lost 1 base at V and 3 bases at J; junction bases unmatched: 12. The CDR3 is 17 residues long. Germline-derived CDR1 and CDR2 are SEHNR and FQNEAQ (reference sequence). In DNA form, the CDR3 reads TGTGCCAGCAGCTTAGTTTTTGGTTCGGGACAGTACTACGAGCAGTACTTC. Translating it yields CASSLVFGSGQYYEQYF.

The chain combines TRBV6-5 with TRBJ2-1, with 9 bases aligning to TRBD2. This CDR3 is 16 amino acids long. Germline V gene data show CDR1 as MNHEY and CDR2 as SVGAGI. V lost 2 bases to trimming and J lost 9 bases; unmatched junction nucleotides: 11. The CDR3 bases are TGTGCCAGCAGTTACGGCAGTAGCGGGAGTTTGACTGAGCAGTTCTTC. It translates to CASSYGSSGSLTEQFF.

The rearrangement joins TRBV9 to TRBJ2-5; D is perhaps TRBD2 (5 bases). From germline, CDR1 is SGDLS and CDR2 YYNGEE. The CDR3 has 15 amino acids. Trimming took off 0 bases at V and 4 bases at J, with 13 bases between the two ends. The CDR3 DNA reads as TGTGCCAGCAGCGTAGAGGGCGGGCTGGGAGAGACCCAGTACTTC. It yields the protein CASSVEGGLGETQYF.

A single count supports this clone. The V and J genes are TRBV14 and TRBJ2-7; a possible D gene is TRBD1 (6 bases). V lost 1 base and J lost 7, with 17 bases in between. CDR3 length: 15 amino acids. Per the germline V gene, CDR1 is SGHDN and CDR2 is FVKESK. In nucleotides, the CDR3 is TGTGCCAGCAGCCAAGTGTCTCACAGGGCAGGAGAGCAGTACTTC. Its protein is CASSQVSHRAGEQYF.

The V and J genes are TRBV5-1 and TRBJ1-5, with a weak D call TRBD1 (6 bases). CDR1 is SGHRS and CDR2 is YFSETQ in the germline V gene. V lost 4 bases and J 7 bases, leaving 12 bases between the germline ends. This CDR3 region has 13 residues. CDR3 coding DNA: TGCGCCAGCAGCCCGTCAGGGGTCCAGCCCCAGCATTTT. Its protein is CASSPSGVQPQHF.

The chain joins TRBV18 to TRBJ2-1; unclear D gene. CDR1 KGHSH and CDR2 LQKENI come from the germline V gene. This CDR3 has 13 residues. The germline V and J ends were trimmed by 4 bases and 5 bases, with 9 bases remaining between them. CDR3 amino acids: CASSLVGDNEQFF. DNA of the CDR3: TGTGCCAGCTCACTGGTCGGAGACAATGAGCAGTTCTTC.

Only one count was recorded for this clone. The chain couples TRBV5-1 to TRBJ1-1, with 10 bases matching TRBD1. Looked up from germline, CDR1 is SGHRS and CDR2 is YFSETQ. J lost 5 bases, V lost 4 bases, and 5 bases had no gene match. This CDR3 region has 14 residues. CDR3: CASSVDRGRTEAFF. CDR3 DNA sequence: TGCGCCAGCAGCGTGGACAGGGGGAGAACTGAAGCTTTCTTT.

V usage is TRBV25-1 and J usage is TRBJ2-1, with D perhaps TRBD1 (5 bases). The V gene's germline CDR1 is MGHDK and CDR2 SYGVNS. The CDR3 has 15 residues. Trimming took 6 bases from V and 4 from J, leaving 16 bases between them. CDR3 in DNA: TGTGCCAGCAGGGACGACAGCTACGATTACAATGAGCAGTTCTTC. Translated, it gives CASRDDSYDYNEQFF. The entire variable domain, with the rest obtained from reference TRBV25-1 and TRBJ2-1, is as follows: EADIYQTPRYLVIGTGKKITLECSQTMGHDKMYWYQQDPGMELHLIHYSYGVNSTEKGDLSSESTVSRIRTEHFPLTLESARPSHTSQYLCASRDDSYDYNEQFFGPGTRLTVL.